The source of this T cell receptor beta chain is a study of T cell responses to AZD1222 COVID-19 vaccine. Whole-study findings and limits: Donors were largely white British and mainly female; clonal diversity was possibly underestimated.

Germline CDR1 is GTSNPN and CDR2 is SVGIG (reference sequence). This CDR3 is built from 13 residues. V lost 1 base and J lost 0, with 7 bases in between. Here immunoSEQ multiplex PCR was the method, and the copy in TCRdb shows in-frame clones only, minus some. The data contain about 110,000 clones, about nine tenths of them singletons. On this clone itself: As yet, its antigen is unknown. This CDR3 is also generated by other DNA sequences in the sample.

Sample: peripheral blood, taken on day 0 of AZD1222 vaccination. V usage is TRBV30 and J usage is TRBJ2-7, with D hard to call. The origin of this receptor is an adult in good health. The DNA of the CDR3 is TGTGCCTGGAGTGATGGCAGCTCCTACGAGCAGTACTTC. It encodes CAWSDGSSYEQYF.